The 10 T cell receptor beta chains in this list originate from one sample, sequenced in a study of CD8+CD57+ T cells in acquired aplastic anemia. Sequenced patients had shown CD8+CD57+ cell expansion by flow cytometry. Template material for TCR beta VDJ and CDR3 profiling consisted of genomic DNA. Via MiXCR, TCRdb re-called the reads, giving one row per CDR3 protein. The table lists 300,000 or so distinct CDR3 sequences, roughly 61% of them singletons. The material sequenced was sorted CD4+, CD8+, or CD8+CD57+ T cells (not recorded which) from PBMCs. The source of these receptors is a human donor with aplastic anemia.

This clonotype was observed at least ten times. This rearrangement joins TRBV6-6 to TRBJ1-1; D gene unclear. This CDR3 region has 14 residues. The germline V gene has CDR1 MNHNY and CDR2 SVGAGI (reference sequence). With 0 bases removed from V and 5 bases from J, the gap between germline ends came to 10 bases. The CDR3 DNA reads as TGTGCCAGCAGTTACTCGAACGGGAAAACTGAAGCTTTCTTT. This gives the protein CASSYSNGKTEAFF.

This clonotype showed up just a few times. Written as DNA, the CDR3 is TGTGCCACCAGCAGGGGCCCTTGGTTCGCAACTAATGAAAAACTGTTTTTT. It translates to CATSRGPWFATNEKLFF. The chain joins TRBV15 to TRBJ1-4, with no clear D. V lost 3 bases, J lost 0 bases, and 14 bases lay in between. The CDR3 is 17 residues long. Germline V gene sequence: CDR1 LNHNV, CDR2 YYDKDF (reference sequence).

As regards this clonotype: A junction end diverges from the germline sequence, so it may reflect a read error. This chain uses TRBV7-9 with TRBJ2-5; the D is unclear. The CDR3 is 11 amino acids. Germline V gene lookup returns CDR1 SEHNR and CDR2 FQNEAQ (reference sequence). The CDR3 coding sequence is TGTGCCAGCGGCTTAGGCGCGACCCAGTACTTC. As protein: CASGLGATQYF.

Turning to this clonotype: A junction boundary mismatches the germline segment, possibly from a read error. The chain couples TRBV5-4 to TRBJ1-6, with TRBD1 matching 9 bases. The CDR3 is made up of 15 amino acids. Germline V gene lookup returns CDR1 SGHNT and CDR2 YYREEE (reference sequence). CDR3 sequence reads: CASSGTGSHNSPLYF. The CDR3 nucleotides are TGTGCCAGCAGCGGGACAGGGTCGCATAATTCACCCCTCTACTTT.

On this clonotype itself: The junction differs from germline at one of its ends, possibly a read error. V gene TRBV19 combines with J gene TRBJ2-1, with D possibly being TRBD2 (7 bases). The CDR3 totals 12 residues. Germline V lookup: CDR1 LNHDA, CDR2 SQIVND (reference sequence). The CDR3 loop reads CATKWGGGPPIF. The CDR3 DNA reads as TGTGCCACCAAATGGGGGGGGGGCCCTCCGATTTTC. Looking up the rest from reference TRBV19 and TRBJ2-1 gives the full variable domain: DGGITQSPKYLFRKEGQNVTLSCEQNLNHDAMYWYRQDPGQGLRLIYYSQIVNDFQKGDIAEGYSVSREKKESFPLTVTSAQKNPTAFYLCATKWGGGPPIFGPGTRLTVL.

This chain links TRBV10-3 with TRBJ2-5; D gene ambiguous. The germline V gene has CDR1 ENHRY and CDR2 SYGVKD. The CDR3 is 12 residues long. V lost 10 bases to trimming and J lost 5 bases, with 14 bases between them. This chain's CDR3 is CASKGSLETQYF. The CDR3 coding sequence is TGTGCCAGCAAGGGTTCCTTGGAGACCCAGTACTTC.

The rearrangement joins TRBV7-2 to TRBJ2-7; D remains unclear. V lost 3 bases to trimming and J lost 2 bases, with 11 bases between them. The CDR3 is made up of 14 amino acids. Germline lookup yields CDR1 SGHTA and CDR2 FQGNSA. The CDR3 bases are TGTGCCAGCAGCTTCATGGACGGAGCCTACGAGCAGTACTTC. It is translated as CASSFMDGAYEQYF. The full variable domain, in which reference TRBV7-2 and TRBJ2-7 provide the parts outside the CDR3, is GAGVSQSPSNKVTEKGKDVELRCDPISGHTALYWYRQSLGQGLEFLIYFQGNSAPDKSGLPSDRFSAERTGGSVSTLTIQRTQQEDSAVYLCASSFMDGAYEQYFGPGTRLTVT.

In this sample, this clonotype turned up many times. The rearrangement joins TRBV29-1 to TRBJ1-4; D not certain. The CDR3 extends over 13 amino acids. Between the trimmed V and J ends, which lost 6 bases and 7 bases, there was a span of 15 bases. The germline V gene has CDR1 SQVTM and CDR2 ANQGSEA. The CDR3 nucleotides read TGCAGCGTGGAAAGGGTTTTAGGTGAAAAACTGTTTTTT. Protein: CSVERVLGEKLFF.

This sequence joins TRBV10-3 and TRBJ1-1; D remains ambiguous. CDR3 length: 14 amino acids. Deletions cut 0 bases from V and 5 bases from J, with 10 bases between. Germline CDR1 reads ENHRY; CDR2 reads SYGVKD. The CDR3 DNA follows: TGTGCCATCAGTGAGTCGCCCGGTCGGACTGAAGCTTTCTTT. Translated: CAISESPGRTEAFF.

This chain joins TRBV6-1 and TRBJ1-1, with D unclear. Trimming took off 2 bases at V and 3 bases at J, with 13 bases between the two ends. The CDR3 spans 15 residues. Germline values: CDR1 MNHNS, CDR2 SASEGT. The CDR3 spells CASSENWVGDTEAFF. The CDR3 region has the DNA TGTGCCAGCAGTGAAAATTGGGTGGGAGACACTGAAGCTTTCTTT.